This TCR beta chain was retrieved from a study of cytomegalovirus exposure and HLA in healthy donors. Regarding the study as a whole: HLA alleles showed associations with fewer than 20,000 TCR beta sequences in a later analysis, at a 0.05 false discovery rate. Reportedly, diagnosis of cytomegalovirus status by the classifier showed high specificity and sensitivity.

This CDR3 is 15 amino acids long. The V gene's germline CDR1 is SGHRS and CDR2 YFSETQ. V lost 3 bases to trimming and J lost 0 bases, with 11 bases between them. Healthy people donating bone marrow made up the donors. Though nominally healthy at sampling, donors likely had unrecorded immune exposures. 13 Jbeta primers and 60 Vbeta primers were used for the PCR. Using immunoSEQ multiplex PCR, the repertoire was profiled, and TCRdb retains in-frame clones only, with some absent. The sample includes about 130,000 clones, more than 75% of them seen just once. To note about this clone: What it binds is unknown.

The chain combines TRBV5-1 with TRBJ2-3; D remains unclear. The sequencing input was PBMCs. The TCR sequence derives from a man aged 25-45 years in good health and CMV-seronegative. CDR3 region: CASSSPQVSTDTQYF. The DNA of the CDR3 is TGCGCCAGCAGCTCCCCGCAGGTCAGCACAGATACGCAGTATTTT.